A selection of T cell receptor beta chains follows, all from one sample in a study of cytomegalovirus exposure and HLA in healthy donors. Here immunoSEQ multiplex PCR was the method, and the copy in TCRdb shows in-frame clones only, minus some. This sample has approximately 140,000 clones, with roughly 79% found just once. The sample taken for sequencing was PBMCs. These TCRs come from a boy younger than 10 in good health and CMV-seronegative. Each CDR3 is given with its conserved first and last residue. The D gene is left open where the match is weak. Part of the rows lack a size; the others show once, few, many or a class for expanded clones.

j_call | v_call | d_call | clone_size | cdr3_nt | cdr3_aa
TRBJ1-1 | TRBV5-6 | - | few | TGTGCCAGCAGCTTGGTTCAGGGCATGAACACTGAAGCTTTCTTT | CASSLVQGMNTEAFF
TRBJ2-5 | TRBV20-1 | TRBD1 | - | TGCAAGGGACAGTACCAAGAGACCCAGTACTTC | CKGQYQETQYF
TRBJ2-7 | TRBV18 | TRBD2 | - | TGTGCCAGCTCATCCTTCAGCGGGGGGGCCGACGAGCAGTACTTC | CASSSFSGGADEQYF
TRBJ2-1 | TRBV15 | - | - | TGTGCCACCAGCAGAGATTGGGGCCAAGGGATAAACCATGAGCAGTTCTTC | CATSRDWGQGINHEQFF
TRBJ1-1 | TRBV30 | TRBD1 | - | TGTGCCTGGAGTGTATGGGACAGGGATGACACTGAAGCTTTCTTT | CAWSVWDRDDTEAFF
TRBJ1-2 | TRBV27 | - | - | TGTGCCAGCAGTTGGGCCAGGGATAACTATGGCTACACCTTC | CASSWARDNYGYTF
TRBJ2-5 | TRBV19 | - | - | TGTGCCAGTAGTATAGTCAGGCAAGAGACCCAGTACTTC | CASSIVRQETQYF
TRBJ2-3 | TRBV5-4 | TRBD1 | - | TGTGCCAGCAGCTTGGACAGGGGGCGTACAGATACGCAGTATTTT | CASSLDRGRTDTQYF
TRBJ1-1 | TRBV6-5 | - | few | TGTGCCAGCAGTAGGATGGGGACAATCGTTTTCTTT | CASSRMGTIVFF
TRBJ2-1 | TRBV18 | - | - | TGTGCCAGCTCCTCATTTCCCACTAGTTCCCCCCGCAATGAGCAGTTCTTC | CASSSFPTSSPRNEQFF
TRBJ1-5 | TRBV7-8 | - | - | TGTGCCAGCAGCTTAGTCTCACAGTTAGATCAGCCCCAGCATTTT | CASSLVSQLDQPQHF
TRBJ2-3 | TRBV5-1 | - | few | TGCGCCAGCAGCCCCCCTAGGGACTCCGGCACAGATACGCAGTATTTT | CASSPPRDSGTDTQYF
TRBJ2-6 | TRBV4-2 | - | - | TGTGCCAGCAGTGGAGGGCGCTCTGGGGCCAACGTCCTGACTTTC | CASSGGRSGANVLTF
TRBJ1-1 | TRBV5-5 | - | - | TGTGCCAGCAGCTTGGCTGCGGGGAACACTGAAGCTTTCTTT | CASSLAAGNTEAFF
TRBJ2-3 | TRBV9 | - | - | TGTGCCAGCAGCGCGGGCACAGATACGCAGTATTTT | CASSAGTDTQYF
TRBJ1-1 | TRBV5-1 | TRBD1 | - | TGCGCCAGCAGCCCAGGGACAGGGGGCACTGAAGCTTTCTTT | CASSPGTGGTEAFF
TRBJ1-5 | TRBV5-6 | - | - | TGTGCCAGCAGCTGGGGCACAGGGCGCAATCAGCCCCAGCATTTT | CASSWGTGRNQPQHF
TRBJ1-2 | TRBV10-1 | TRBD1 | - | TGCGCCAGCTCTGAGTCCCGGGACAGGGTTGGTGGCTACACCTTC | CASSESRDRVGGYTF
TRBJ1-2 | TRBV5-6 | TRBD1 | - | TGTGCCAGCAGCACCGGGACAGGGGGCTATGGCTACACCTTC | CASSTGTGGYGYTF
TRBJ1-4 | TRBV30 | - | - | TGTGCCTGGAGTGAAGGTTTAGGACTAACTAATGAAAAACTGTTTTTT | CAWSEGLGLTNEKLFF
TRBJ1-2 | TRBV29-1 | - | - | TGCAGCGTCTTCCGGGACTCCCCTTTAAGGCAGGATGGCTACACCTTC | CSVFRDSPLRQDGYTF
TRBJ2-7 | TRBV6-5 | TRBD2 | - | TGTGCCAGCACTCTACTAGCGGGGGAACACGAGCAGTACTTC | CASTLLAGEHEQYF
TRBJ1-2 | TRBV29-1 | TRBD1 | - | TGCAGCGTTGCGCTTGGGACAGGGGAAAACTATGGCTACACCTTC | CSVALGTGENYGYTF
TRBJ2-2 | TRBV13 | - | - | TGTGCCAGCAGCTTACGCGGCCAGAACACCGGGGAGCTGTTTTTT | CASSLRGQNTGELFF
TRBJ1-2 | TRBV5-3 | - | - | TGTGCCAGAAGCTTGACAGTTAACTATGGCTACACCTTC | CARSLTVNYGYTF
TRBJ1-5 | TRBV6-1 | TRBD1 | - | TGTGCCAGCAGTGAAGCGCCCGGACAGGGTGCCCAGCCCCAGCATTTT | CASSEAPGQGAQPQHF
TRBJ1-4 | TRBV18 | - | - | TGTGCCAGCTCTCCCACCAGGGAAACAACTAATGAAAAACTGTTTTTT | CASSPTRETTNEKLFF
TRBJ2-7 | TRBV7-9 | TRBD2 | - | TGTGCCAGCAGCTTTCCTAGCGGGTTCTCCTACGAGCAGTACTTC | CASSFPSGFSYEQYF
TRBJ2-6 | TRBV18 | - | - | TGTGCCAGCTCACCCGGCGGGGCCCCTTCTGGGGCCAACGTCCTGACTTTC | CASSPGGAPSGANVLTF
TRBJ1-4 | TRBV6-5 | TRBD1 | - | TGTGCCAGCAGTTACTCGGGGACAGGGGGTGAAAAACTGTTTTTT | CASSYSGTGGEKLFF
TRBJ2-2 | TRBV6-5 | - | - | TGTGCCAGCAATCTCGGGGGGCCGAACACCGGGGAGCTGTTTTTT | CASNLGGPNTGELFF
TRBJ1-2 | TRBV19 | TRBD1 | - | TGTGCCAGTAGTATGGGACAGGGACCTGGCTACACCTTC | CASSMGQGPGYTF
TRBJ1-2 | TRBV6-1 | - | few | TGTGCCAGCAGTGAAGCAGACGGAGGAGGCGATGGCTACACCTTC | CASSEADGGGDGYTF
TRBJ1-1 | TRBV20-1 | - | - | TGCAGTGCTCAAGGGGCAACTGAAGCTTTCTTT | CSAQGATEAFF
TRBJ2-6 | TRBV5-1 | TRBD1 | - | TGCGCCAGCAGCTTGGGGGGACAGGCAGCCTCTGGGGCCAACGTCCTGACTTTC | CASSLGGQAASGANVLTF
TRBJ1-2 | TRBV4-1 | - | - | TGCGCCAGCAGCCATCCCACGGCCAGGCCCTATGGCTACACCTTC | CASSHPTARPYGYTF
TRBJ2-1 | TRBV15 | - | few | TGTGCCACCAGTTCCTCCGGGGGTTCAACCGATGAGCAGTTCTTC | CATSSSGGSTDEQFF
TRBJ1-2 | TRBV13 | TRBD1 | - | TGTGCCAGCAGCTGGACAGGGGGCGGCTACACCTTC | CASSWTGGGYTF
TRBJ1-5 | TRBV25-1 | - | - | TGTGCCAGCGGGAGGTCTCAGCCCCAGCATTTT | CASGRSQPQHF
TRBJ1-1 | TRBV18 | TRBD1 | - | TGTGCCAGCTCACCACAATCGGGACAGGGGCGCCCGAACACTGAAGCTTTCTTT | CASSPQSGQGRPNTEAFF
TRBJ2-5 | TRBV29-1 | - | - | TGCAGCGTTGAAGGGGGGACACCGTACCAAGAGACCCAGTACTTC | CSVEGGTPYQETQYF
TRBJ1-2 | TRBV4-1 | TRBD1 | - | TGCGCCAGCCAGGCGGGGACAGATTCTCTTTATTATGGCTACACCTTC | CASQAGTDSLYYGYTF
TRBJ1-1 | TRBV25-1 | - | once | TGTGCCAGCAGTGATCACTATAGCACTGAAGCTTTCTTT | CASSDHYSTEAFF
TRBJ2-1 | TRBV6-6 | - | - | TGTGCCAGCAGTGCCTCCGGGAGTGGGAATGAGCAGTTCTTC | CASSASGSGNEQFF
TRBJ2-5 | TRBV13 | TRBD1 | - | TGTGCCAGCAGCTTACCACCTGACAGGGGGGAGACCCAGTACTTC | CASSLPPDRGETQYF